This is a list of T cell receptor beta chains from one sample in a study of blood T cell repertoires in COVID-19. Only in-frame clones appear in the TCRdb table, and some are missing; sequencing was by immunoSEQ multiplex PCR. Seen here are around 220,000 clones, approximately 90% observed once, and the top ten hold approximately 2.1%. The specimen sequenced was peripheral blood. The receptors were gathered from a woman in her thirties or forties who had recovered from COVID-19. CDR3s include the opening cysteine and the closing phenylalanine or tryptophan. D genes are given only for firm matches. Part of the rows lack a size; the others show once, few, many or a class for expanded clones.

j_call d_call clone_size v_call cdr3_nt cdr3_aa
TRBJ2-1 TRBD2 - TRBV9 TGTGCCAGCAGCCCCCTATCTAGCGGGAGTTACAATGAGCAGTTCTTC CASSPLSSGSYNEQFF
TRBJ1-6 TRBD1 - TRBV19 TGTGCCAGTAGACTGCAGGGGGGTAATTCACCCCTCCACTTT CASRLQGGNSPLHF
TRBJ1-6 TRBD1 few TRBV7-8 TGTGCCAGCAGCTTAAATGGGGATCCGACAGGGTCTAGTTCACCCCTCCACTTT CASSLNGDPTGSSSPLHF
TRBJ2-7 TRBD1 - TRBV27 TGTGCCAGCAGGACAGACAGGGGGCTGGTCTACGAGCAGTACTTC CASRTDRGLVYEQYF
TRBJ2-3 - - TRBV7-2 TGTGCCAGCAGCTTGGGGTATGGTGGGGCTAGCACAGATACGCAGTATTTT CASSLGYGGASTDTQYF
TRBJ2-3 - - TRBV9 TGTGCCAGCTCCGGGATTTACACAGATACGCAGTATTTT CASSGIYTDTQYF
TRBJ1-3 - - TRBV15 TGTGCCACCAGCAGACTCAAGGAGAGTAGCTCTGGAAACACCATATATTTT CATSRLKESSSGNTIYF
TRBJ2-7 - - TRBV7-2 TGTGCCAGCAGCCTACTAGGAGGCACCTACGAGCAGTACTTC CASSLLGGTYEQYF
TRBJ2-7 TRBD2 - TRBV27 TGTGCCAGCAGTTACACTAGCGGGATATACGAGCAGTACTTC CASSYTSGIYEQYF
TRBJ1-4 - - TRBV30 TGTGCCTGGAGTGTGGGGGGTAATGAAAAACTGTTTTTT CAWSVGGNEKLFF
TRBJ2-7 - - TRBV5-4 TGTGCCAGCAGCTTGGCGGGGTACTCCTACGAGCAGTACTTC CASSLAGYSYEQYF
TRBJ2-2 TRBD1 few TRBV7-6 TGTGCCAGCAGCCTAATGGGACAGGGGAAGGCTGGGGAGCTGTTTTTT CASSLMGQGKAGELFF
TRBJ2-7 - - TRBV6-2/TRBV6-3 TGTGCCAGCAGTTACGGGCTCTCCTACGAGCAGTACTTC CASSYGLSYEQYF
TRBJ1-3 - - TRBV5-8 TGTGCCAGCAGCCCGCGGCGCTCGGGGGGAAACACCATATATTTT CASSPRRSGGNTIYF
TRBJ2-7 TRBD2 - TRBV30 TGTGCTCTGGGTGGGAAGCGGGGGTACTCCTACGAGCAGTACTTC CALGGKRGYSYEQYF
TRBJ2-7 - - TRBV4-3 TGCGCCAGCAGCCAAGCTAGGGGTCTCTACGAGCAGTACTTC CASSQARGLYEQYF
TRBJ1-3 TRBD1 once TRBV6-2/TRBV6-3 TGTGCCAGCAGTCCACGGACAGGAGGTGGAAACACCATATATTTT CASSPRTGGGNTIYF
TRBJ2-2 TRBD2 many TRBV3-1/TRBV3-2 TGTGCCAGCAGCCAAGTCGGGGGGACGAACACCGGGGAGCTGTTTTTT CASSQVGGTNTGELFF
TRBJ1-3 TRBD1 - TRBV13 TGTGCCAGCAGCTATCCAAGGGGGCAGAGCTCTGGAAACACCATATATTTT CASSYPRGQSSGNTIYF
TRBJ1-6 - - TRBV3-1/TRBV3-2 TGTGCCAGCAGCCTCTCGGGGCAGGGAGGTTCACCCCTCCACTTT CASSLSGQGGSPLHF
TRBJ1-5 - - TRBV4-3 TGCGCCAGCAGCCAAGAAAGGGGTTTGGGCAATCAGCCCCAGCATTTT CASSQERGLGNQPQHF
TRBJ2-1 - - TRBV27 TGTGCCAGCAGTTTAGGCTTCGGAGCGGGCTCCTACAATGAGCAGTTCTTC CASSLGFGAGSYNEQFF
TRBJ2-2 TRBD1 once TRBV2 TGTGCCAGCAACAGGGACAGTCAGGCCGGGGAGCTGTTTTTT CASNRDSQAGELFF
TRBJ1-6 TRBD1 - TRBV9 TGTGCCAGCAGCGTAGGAGACAGGGCTTCGACTTCACCCCTCCACTTT CASSVGDRASTSPLHF
TRBJ2-6 TRBD1 once TRBV7-6 TGTGCCAGCAGCCGTCGGGACAGCTCTGGGGCCAACGTCCTGACTTTC CASSRRDSSGANVLTF
TRBJ1-2 - few TRBV25-1 TGTGCCAGCAGTCAGGGGAAGCCCAACTATGGCTACACCTTC CASSQGKPNYGYTF
TRBJ2-1 TRBD2 - TRBV9 TGTGCCAGCAGCGTAGGGACTAGCGGGAGCTCCTACAATGAGCAGTTCTTC CASSVGTSGSSYNEQFF
TRBJ1-1 - - TRBV27 TGTGCCAGCAGTTTCATGGGGGGGACTGAAGCTTTCTTT CASSFMGGTEAFF
TRBJ2-5 TRBD2 once TRBV6-6 TGTGCCAGCAGGCTAGGACTAGCGGGGGCTGAGACCCAGTACTTC CASRLGLAGAETQYF
TRBJ2-3 TRBD2 - TRBV20-1 TGCAGTGCTAGTGGACTAGCGGGAGGTTCAGATACGCAGTATTTT CSASGLAGGSDTQYF
TRBJ1-2 TRBD1 - TRBV6-5 TGTGCCAGCAGTCGGGGACAGGGTGGCTACACCTTC CASSRGQGGYTF
TRBJ1-2 TRBD1 few TRBV28 TGTGCCAGCAGTCCCGGACAGGCGAGATATGGCTACACCTTC CASSPGQARYGYTF
TRBJ2-3 - - TRBV7-2 TGTGCCAGCAGCTTAGGAAGGGGAAGCACAGATACGCAGTATTTT CASSLGRGSTDTQYF
TRBJ2-2 - - TRBV9 TGTGCCAGCAGCGTCACCCCTCAGGTCTCCGGGGAGCTGTTTTTT CASSVTPQVSGELFF
TRBJ2-1 TRBD2 - TRBV27 TGTGCCAGCAGTTGGGTTAGCGGGGACAATGAGCAGTTCTTC CASSWVSGDNEQFF
TRBJ1-3 - - TRBV28 TGTGCCAGCAGCCCTGTACACTACCTGAGCTCTGGAAACACCATATATTTT CASSPVHYLSSGNTIYF
TRBJ1-6 - - TRBV7-9 TGTGCCAGCAGCTTAGTTAGGGGCTTCAGGGATTCACCCCTCCACTTT CASSLVRGFRDSPLHF
TRBJ2-2 - - TRBV12-5 TGTGCTAGTGCCCCCGGGAGGGGGCGCCCCGGGGAGCTGTTTTTT CASAPGRGRPGELFF
TRBJ2-7 TRBD2 - TRBV9 TGTGCCAGCAGTCAGGGGTCGGGACTAGCGGGAGGCGAGCAGTACTTC CASSQGSGLAGGEQYF
TRBJ2-5 - - TRBV11-2 TGTGCCAGCAGCTTAGCCGCCAGGGCGGAGACCCAGTACTTC CASSLAARAETQYF
TRBJ2-3 - - TRBV7-2 TGTGCCAGCAGCTTGAGGTGGGCGGGGGCCCCCACAGATACGCAGTATTTT CASSLRWAGAPTDTQYF
TRBJ1-4 - once TRBV6-5 TGTGCCAGCAGTTACGAGGGTACTAATGAAAAACTGTTTTTT CASSYEGTNEKLFF
TRBJ2-3 TRBD1 - TRBV7-3 TGTGCCAGCAGCTACAGGGGGCACAACACAGATACGCAGTATTTT CASSYRGHNTDTQYF
TRBJ1-2 TRBD1 - TRBV19 TGTGCCAGTAGTGCAAGACAGGGATTCTATGGCTACACCTTC CASSARQGFYGYTF
TRBJ2-5 TRBD1 - TRBV7-9 TGTGCCAGCAGCATATCCTCAGGGGGACCACAAGAGACCCAGTACTTC CASSISSGGPQETQYF